The 3 T cell receptor beta chains presented below share a single source sample, sequenced in a study of shared clonotypes between healthy human individuals. CD45RO negativity and positive selection for CCR7 defined naive CD8 cells, a population that excluded terminally differentiated effector memory CD45RA+ cells. Sequenced by immunoSEQ multiplex PCR; TCRdb stores in-frame clones only, minus some. The repertoire consists of around 2.1 million clones, with about 93% occurring once and the leading ten covering under 2%. The sequencing input was naive CD8+ T cells from PBMCs. The receptors stem from a young man in good health. Some clones in this sample may be carry-over from other donors' samples.

The genes are TRBV28 and TRBJ1-1, with TRBD1 as a possible D gene (6 bases). This CDR3 is built from 15 residues. Germline assignment: CDR1 MDHEN and CDR2 SYDVKM. V was pared by 4 bases and J by 4 bases, with 16 bases between. The CDR3 loop is CASSSPHRVSTEAFF. In nucleotides, the CDR3 is TGTGCCAGCAGTTCGCCCCACAGGGTGAGCACTGAAGCTTTCTTT. The whole variable domain, filled in from reference TRBV28 and TRBJ1-1, reads DVKVTQSSRYLVKRTGEKVFLECVQDMDHENMFWYRQDPGLGLRLIYFSYDVKMKEKGDIPEGYSVSREKKERFSLILESASTNQTSMYLCASSSPHRVSTEAFFGQGTRLTVV.

This clone was observed a single time. The V and J genes are TRBV27 and TRBJ2-1, with 7 bases that match TRBD2. The CDR3 sequence is 14 residues long. V lost 9 bases, J lost 5 bases, and 10 bases stayed unmatched. Germline V gene lookup returns CDR1 MNHEY and CDR2 SMNVEV (reference sequence). CDR3: CASTSIAGDNEQFF. For the CDR3, the DNA is TGTGCCAGTACCTCAATCGCGGGGGACAATGAGCAGTTCTTC.

The chain employs TRBV5-1 and TRBJ2-1, with D perhaps TRBD1 (6 bases). Germline CDR1 reads SGHRS; CDR2 reads YFSETQ. CDR3 size: 13 residues. Trimming left V 3 bases short and J 8 bases short, with 12 bases between. CDR3: CASSWGQGYEQFF. The CDR3 nucleotides read TGCGCCAGCAGCTGGGGGCAGGGCTATGAGCAGTTCTTC.